The clone carrying this T cell receptor (beta chain) was seen a single time. Germline V lookup: CDR1 MRHNA, CDR2 SNTAGT. Trimming took off 4 bases at V and 4 bases at J, with 10 bases between the two ends. CDR3 size: 14 residues. This specimen belongs to a study of cytomegalovirus exposure and HLA in healthy donors. With 60 Vbeta and 13 Jbeta primers, the PCR was carried out. This table comes from immunoSEQ multiplex PCR, and its TCRdb copy is limited to in-frame clones, with some not included. The data contain 210,000 or so clones, roughly four fifths of them seen just once; the ten biggest clones take up approximately 0.5%.

The chain is built from TRBV6-4 and TRBJ2-2; TRBD1 might be the D (7 bases). The sample taken for sequencing was PBMCs. The clonotype comes from a woman in her thirties or forties in good health and CMV-seronegative. In nucleotides, the CDR3 is TGTGCCAGCAGTGTCCAGGGGGGCACCGGGGAGCTGTTTTTT. It codes for CASSVQGGTGELFF.